The T cell receptor (beta chain) under discussion was sequenced for a study of T cells after posttransplantation cyclophosphamide (dated by TCRdb to 2016 to 2017). About the study as a whole: Using TRB sequencing, the study followed how the T cell repertoire rebuilt after myeloablative bone marrow transplantation with posttransplantation cyclophosphamide given as GVHD prophylaxis. Samples from about 32 PTCy-treated patients and over 15 related bone marrow donors of those patients were subjected to antigen receptor sequencing. TRB sequencing was also done on up to about 3 additional blood samples from 2 to 5.2 years after transplant in 3 patients, and on pretransplant blood from a handful of patients. Public TRB sequences were compared against a database of over 3,500 sequences linked to responses to pathogens, tumor antigens, self-antigens and alloantigens. Because TRA and TRB clonality were tightly correlated in several samples, subsequent TCR analyses were focused on TRB only. Blood from all 35 or so PTCy patients who had 1-year posttransplant specimens underwent TRB sequencing.

This clone was found many times. Its antigen is still unknown. Base qualities were left out, and no much larger clone turns up one base away. TRB sequencing was run on genomic DNA with either the immunoSEQ assay at survey resolution or the hsTCRB kit. The study's processing was this. The immunoSEQ software handled initial read processing, and the LymphoSeq R package was used for repertoire analyses. For each TRB dataset, clonality was calculated as 1 minus normalized Shannon entropy, and the Gini coefficient was computed as well. Phenotypes of unsorted samples were inferred by mapping TRB sequences from sorted subsets of the recipient or donor onto the same recipient's unsorted samples. This is the immuneACCESS table as TCRdb keeps it, with only in-frame sequences that have V and J called. A part of the clones is gone; compared with another copy, unresolved V genes explain less than half, and the rest is unexplained. From that table come the V and J calls and clone size; the DNA was used to work out D and trimming. Listed for this sample are about 30,000 clones, none observed only a single time. Jointly, the top ten make up approximately 3% of the sample.

What the authors observed across the whole study: Across approximately 45 patients, TRB clonality was highly associated with recipient CMV seropositivity and CMV reactivation, and diversity in PTCy patients was similar to diversity in CNI/methotrexate controls. The TRB repertoires of T cells infiltrating skin or the GI tract showed only limited overlap with the TRB repertoires found in blood. At 1-2 months, donor-recipient similarity was low but rose over the first year, and the later blood repertoires were often dominated by donor CD8+ memory clones.

Related bone marrow donors provided peripheral blood samples on the day of marrow donation. Peripheral blood and bone marrow mononuclear cells were isolated by Ficoll-Hypaque density centrifugation and were cryopreserved. The TCR was taken from a woman in her sixties or seventies in good health, CMV-negative, and a related stem cell transplant donor. Sample: PBMCs.

The CDR3 in this case is CASSSRTGGIEKLFF. In nucleotides, the sequence is TGTGCCAGCAGTTCCCGGACAGGGGGCATTGAAAAACTGTTTTTT. Rearrangement joined TRBV27 to TRBJ1-4, with TRBD1 identical over 11 junction bases. Taken from cysteine to phenylalanine, the CDR3 has 15 residues. Solely the CDR3 DNA is kept, with 45 bases framed from the first base. Germline trimming: 4 bases from V, 7 bases from J; junction bases outside gene matches: 5. As encoded in the germline V gene (reference sequence), CDR1 is MNHEY while CDR2 is SMNVEV.